This T cell receptor beta chain came from a study of T cell changes during pregnancy in multiple sclerosis. The J segment lost 5 bases and the V segment lost 4 bases, leaving 7 bases of the junction unmatched. CDR1 is SGHTA and CDR2 is FQGNSA in the germline V gene. The length of the CDR3 is 17 residues. Clones were read by immunoSEQ multiplex PCR, and TCRdb kept only the in-frame ones, dropping some. Counted here are approximately 34,000 clones, roughly 91% occurring once; the ten biggest clones make up about 0.41%. The source was CD4+ T cells from peripheral blood mononuclear cells, collected in the second trimester of pregnancy. This receptor was obtained from a female donor with multiple sclerosis, enrolled in a pregnancy study. V is TRBV7-2 and J is TRBJ2-1; 14 nucleotides align to TRBD2. The CDR3 coding sequence is TGTGCCAGCAGCTCCTCCTGGGGACTAGCGGGGGACAATGAGCAGTTCTTC. Translated: CASSSSWGLAGDNEQFF. The full variable domain, completed using reference TRBV7-2 and TRBJ2-1, is GAGVSQSPSNKVTEKGKDVELRCDPISGHTALYWYRQSLGQGLEFLIYFQGNSAPDKSGLPSDRFSAERTGGSVSTLTIQRTQQEDSAVYLCASSSSWGLAGDNEQFFGPGTRLTVL.